The clone carrying this T cell receptor beta chain was seen ten or more times. The antigen remains unidentified. The data derive from a study of CD8 T cells in ankylosing spondylitis. General study points: Disease-linked clones reportedly concentrated significantly in matched ankylosing spondylitis synovial fluid. A TCR beta motif of 7 to 9 highly homologous variants seemed to mark ankylosing spondylitis blood. Disease-linked clones had a CD8+ phenotype and relatively low frequency in peripheral blood.

TCRdb fed the 5' RACE reads into MiXCR, producing one record per CDR3 protein. The sample records 250,000 to 400,000 distinct CDR3 sequences, around 10% being singletons. The sequenced material came from blood, either unsorted or a sorted T cell fraction (not recorded which). This sequence was found in a female donor with ankylosing spondylitis or in good health (not recorded which).

CDR3 in amino acids: CSASERVSYNEQFF. The CDR3 bases are TGCAGTGCTAGCGAGCGCGTCTCCTACAATGAGCAGTTCTTC. The chain joins TRBV20-1 to TRBJ2-1; D gene unclear. The germline CDR1 and CDR2 sequences are DFQATT and SNEGSKA (reference sequence). Trimming removed 3 bases at V and 0 bases at J, with 9 bases between. The CDR3 contains 14 residues.